This T cell receptor beta chain was identified during a study of human T cells and chemical hapten exposure. The wider study: Small pooled library volume differences chiefly drove per-sample TCR yield variation.

Time point here: pre-sensitization, week 0. Treatment meaning: therapeutic diphenylcyclopropenone sensitization with weekly scalp DPC. General study findings and limits: Expanded TCRs were compared with controls, and the expanded TCRs formed significantly more large CDR3 similarity clusters.

TCRdb re-analysed the RACE reads in MiXCR, keeping a single row per CDR3 protein. The data show 300,000 to 450,000 distinct CDR3 sequences, approximately 5% seen once. Looked up from germline, CDR1 is SGHVS and CDR2 is FQNEAQ. This CDR3 has 14 residues. With 3 bases clipped from V and 9 bases from J, the junction kept 5 bases outside the gene matches. This clonotype was seen only a few times. As yet, its antigen is unknown. The chain uses TRBV7-8 and TRBJ1-4; 9 positions agree with TRBD1. The TCR was taken from a woman aged 18-29 years with alopecia areata. Some clones in this sample may be carry-over from other donors' samples. The sample was whole blood, taken in connection with sensitization to the hapten diphenylcyclopropenone (DPC). CDR3 protein: CASSLTGQGQKLFF. Written as DNA, the CDR3 is TGTGCCAGCAGCTTGACGGGACAGGGTCAAAAACTGTTTTTT.